The 11 T cell receptor beta chains listed next were all sequenced from one sample in a study of blood T cells in healthy people across ages. The authors ran a second PCR of 7 to 11 cycles using a sample-barcoded 5' primer and a J-beta primer mix. A single record per CDR3 protein comes from TCRdb applying MiXCR to the 5' RACE reads. The table has some 1.5 million distinct CDR3 sequences, approximately 42% seen once. Sequencing was carried out using blood. These receptors were taken from a young woman in good health.

This clonotype has more than one count but fewer than ten. This chain uses TRBV5-5 with TRBJ2-3; D unresolved. V dropped 2 bases and J dropped 3 bases, with 19 bases sitting between them. The CDR3 is 17 amino acids. In germline, CDR1 is SGHKS, CDR2 YYEKEE (reference sequence). CDR3 sequence reads: CASSLTWVTPGTDTQYF. CDR3 DNA: TGTGCCAGCAGCTTAACTTGGGTCACCCCCGGGACAGATACGCAGTATTTT.

In its sample, this clonotype was seen a few times. This chain joins TRBV25-1 and TRBJ1-4; the D is unclear. The CDR3 has 14 amino acids. Trimming pared 3 bases from V and 1 base from J, leaving 6 bases between. Looked up from germline, CDR1 is MGHDK and CDR2 is SYGVNS. CDR3 nucleotides: TGTGCCAGCAGTGATGCACGAACTAATGAAAAACTGTTTTTT. Protein: CASSDARTNEKLFF. The full variable domain, in which reference TRBV25-1 and TRBJ1-4 provide the parts outside the CDR3, is EADIYQTPRYLVIGTGKKITLECSQTMGHDKMYWYQQDPGMELHLIHYSYGVNSTEKGDLSSESTVSRIRTEHFPLTLESARPSHTSQYLCASSDARTNEKLFFGSGTQLSVL.

A few counts support this clonotype. J is TRBJ2-1 and V is TRBV29-1; the match to TRBD1 covers 9 bases. Germline V gene sequence: CDR1 SQVTM, CDR2 ANQGSEA. The junction had 15 bases not matched to a gene; V was cut back by 0 bases and J by 0 bases. The CDR3 extends over 20 amino acids. CDR3 sequence (DNA): TGCAGCGTTGAAGATGGGGGGAAGGGACAGGGTATTAGCTCCTACAATGAGCAGTTCTTC. Translating it yields CSVEDGGKGQGISSYNEQFF.

This sequence joins TRBV20-1 and TRBJ2-3; tentative D call: TRBD2 (6 bases). This CDR3 has 15 amino acids. Looked up from germline, CDR1 is DFQATT and CDR2 is SNEGSKA (reference sequence). V lost 1 base, J lost 2 bases, and 13 bases lay in between. The DNA of the CDR3 is TGCAGTGCTAGAGGCGAGGCGGGGTACACAGATACGCAGTATTTT. Translation gives CSARGEAGYTDTQYF.

A few counts support this clonotype. V and J are TRBV4-1 and TRBJ1-1; maybe TRBD1 (5 bases). CDR1 and CDR2 (germline): MGHRA, YSYEKL. This CDR3 region has 15 residues. Between the trimmed V and J ends, which lost 3 bases and 6 bases, there was a span of 17 bases. The DNA of the CDR3 is TGCGCCAGCAGCCACCCCCGTTGGGGGATTGCTGAAGCTTTCTTT. Translation gives CASSHPRWGIAEAFF.

This clonotype has a single count. The V and J genes are TRBV9 and TRBJ2-2; 7 bases match TRBD2. CDR3 length: 19 residues. V was clipped by 1 base and J by 2 bases; unmatched bases: 14. Germline V gene sequence: CDR1 SGDLS, CDR2 YYNGEE. CDR3 sequence: CASSVSHEGLAENTGELFF. CDR3 coding DNA: TGTGCCAGCAGCGTAAGCCATGAGGGGCTAGCGGAAAACACCGGGGAGCTGTTTTTT.

The chain carries TRBV6-5 and TRBJ2-7; D is ambiguous. In germline, CDR1 is MNHEY, CDR2 SVGAGI. V lost 6 bases to trimming and J lost 2 bases, with 14 bases between them. CDR3 length equals 14 residues. CDR3 DNA sequence: TGTGCCAGCAGCCCGTTCGGGCAGGCCTACGAGCAGTACTTC. Translated: CASSPFGQAYEQYF.

This clonotype was observed a few times. This rearrangement joins TRBV4-2 to TRBJ1-2; tentatively, D is TRBD1 (5 bases). The V end was cut by 4 bases, the J end by 8 bases, with 11 bases between. The CDR3 totals 12 residues. CDR1 and CDR2 (germline): LGHNA, YNFKEQ. CDR3 nucleotides: TGTGCCAGCAGCCCCGGGGGGAGCGGCTACACCTTC. It yields the protein CASSPGGSGYTF.

V is TRBV9 and J is TRBJ2-5; D not resolved. Trimming took off 0 bases at V and 11 bases at J, with 17 bases between the two ends. CDR3 length: 14 amino acids. Per germline, CDR1 SGDLS and CDR2 YYNGEE. The CDR3 nucleotides read TGTGCCAGCAGCGTAGACCCCATTAACAGTGAGCAGTACTTC. Translation: CASSVDPINSEQYF.

The rearrangement uses TRBV7-2 and TRBJ2-3; possibly TRBD1 or TRBD2 for D (5 bases each). The CDR3 sequence is 16 residues long. Trimming pared 5 bases from V and 2 bases from J, leaving 17 bases between. The germline V gene encodes CDR1 SGHTA and CDR2 FQGNSA. The DNA for the CDR3 is TGTGCCAGCAGCGCCCCCGGGACCATAAACACAGATACGCAGTATTTT. It specifies CASSAPGTINTDTQYF.

The chain joins TRBV15 to TRBJ1-4, with D unclear. CDR1 is LNHNV and CDR2 is YYDKDF in the germline V gene (reference sequence). The CDR3 spans 15 residues. V was trimmed by 6 bases and J by 7 bases, leaving 18 bases between them. The CDR3 coding sequence is TGTGCCACCAGGGACCTTGGGGAGTTGAGTGAAAAACTGTTTTTT. It is translated as CATRDLGELSEKLFF. The full variable domain, rest sourced from reference TRBV15 and TRBJ1-4, is DAMVIQNPRYQVTQFGKPVTLSCSQTLNHNVMYWYQQKSSQAPKLLFHYYDKDFNNEADTPDNFQSRRPNTSFCFLDIRSPGLGDTAMYLCATRDLGELSEKLFFGSGTQLSVL.